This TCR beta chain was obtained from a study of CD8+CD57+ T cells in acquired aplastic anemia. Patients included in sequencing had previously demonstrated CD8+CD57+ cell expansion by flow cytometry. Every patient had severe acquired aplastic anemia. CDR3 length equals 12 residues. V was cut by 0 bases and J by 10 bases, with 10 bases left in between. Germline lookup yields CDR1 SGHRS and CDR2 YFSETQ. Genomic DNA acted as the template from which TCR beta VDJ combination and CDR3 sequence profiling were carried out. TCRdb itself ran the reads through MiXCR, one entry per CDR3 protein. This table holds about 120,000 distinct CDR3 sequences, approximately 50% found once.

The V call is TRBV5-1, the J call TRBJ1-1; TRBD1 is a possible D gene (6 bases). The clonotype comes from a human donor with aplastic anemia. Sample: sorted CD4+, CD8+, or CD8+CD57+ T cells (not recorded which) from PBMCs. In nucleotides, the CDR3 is TGCGCCAGCAGCTTGGCCGAGGGGGTAGCTTTCTTT. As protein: CASSLAEGVAFF.